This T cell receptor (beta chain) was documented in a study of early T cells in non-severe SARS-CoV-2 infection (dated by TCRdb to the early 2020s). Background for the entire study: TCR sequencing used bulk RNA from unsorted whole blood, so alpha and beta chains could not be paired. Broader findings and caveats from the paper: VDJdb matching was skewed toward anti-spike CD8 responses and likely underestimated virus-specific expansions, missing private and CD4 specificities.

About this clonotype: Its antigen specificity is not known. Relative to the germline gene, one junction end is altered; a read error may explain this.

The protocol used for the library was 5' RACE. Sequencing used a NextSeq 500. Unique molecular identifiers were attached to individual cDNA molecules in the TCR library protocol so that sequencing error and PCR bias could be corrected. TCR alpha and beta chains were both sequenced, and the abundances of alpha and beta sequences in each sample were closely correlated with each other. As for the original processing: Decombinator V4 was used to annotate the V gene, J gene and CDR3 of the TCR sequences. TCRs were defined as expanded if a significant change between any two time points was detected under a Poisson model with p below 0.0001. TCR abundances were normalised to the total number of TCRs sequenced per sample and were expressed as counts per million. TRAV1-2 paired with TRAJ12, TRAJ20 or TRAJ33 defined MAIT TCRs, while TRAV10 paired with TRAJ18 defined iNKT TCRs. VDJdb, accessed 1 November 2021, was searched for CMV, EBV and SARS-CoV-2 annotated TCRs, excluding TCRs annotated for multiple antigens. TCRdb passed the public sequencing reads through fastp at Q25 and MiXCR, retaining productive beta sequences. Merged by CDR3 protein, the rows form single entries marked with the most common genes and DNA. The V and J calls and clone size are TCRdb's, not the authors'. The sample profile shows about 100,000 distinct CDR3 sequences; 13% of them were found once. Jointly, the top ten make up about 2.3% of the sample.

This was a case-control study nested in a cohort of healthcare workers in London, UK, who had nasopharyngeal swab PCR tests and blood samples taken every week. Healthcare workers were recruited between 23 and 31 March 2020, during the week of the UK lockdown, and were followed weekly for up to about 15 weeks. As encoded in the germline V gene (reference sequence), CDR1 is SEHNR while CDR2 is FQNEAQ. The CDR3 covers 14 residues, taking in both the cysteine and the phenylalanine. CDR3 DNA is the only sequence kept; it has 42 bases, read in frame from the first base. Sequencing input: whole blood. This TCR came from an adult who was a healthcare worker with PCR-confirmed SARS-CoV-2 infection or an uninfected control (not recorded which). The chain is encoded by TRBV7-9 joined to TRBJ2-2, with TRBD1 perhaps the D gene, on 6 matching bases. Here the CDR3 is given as CASSPGQNTGEPFF. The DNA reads TGTGCCAGCAGCCCCGGACAGAACACCGGGGAGCCGTTTTTT.